What follows is one T cell receptor beta chain and its context. There is no known antigen for this receptor. It has no much larger one-base neighbor in the sample; base qualities were not kept. The sample belongs to a study of T-cell reconstitution after alpha-beta-depleted transplantation in children (dated by TCRdb to 2016 to 2017). Turning to the overall study: Using TCR repertoire profiling, the study followed T-cell immune reconstitution in a quantitative way in children after TCRalphabeta/CD19-depleted allogeneic hematopoietic cell transplantation.

Receptor libraries were prepared by PCR. The instrument was an Illumina HiSeq 2500. Molecular barcoding was employed in the preparation of TCR libraries, with unique molecular identifiers being used to normalize TCRbeta repertoire quantification. TCRdb reanalyzed the raw reads on its own, using fastp at Q25 for trimming and MiXCR for clone calling, and kept in-frame beta chains. Identical CDR3 protein sequences are pooled into one entry, listed with their most common genes and DNA. The sample yields roughly 400,000 distinct CDR3 sequences; approximately 42% were counted once. The ten largest clones take up approximately 30% of the sample. What the study reported, not specific to this receptor: About two months after transplant, the apparently early recovery of alphabetaT-cell counts reportedly depended on just several hundred clones that had expanded rapidly and came from non-depleted graft cells. In some patients, the high TCRbeta diversity seen at day 60 was put down to recipient T cells and intrathymic progenitors that had survived conditioning. Over subsequent months, a decline in hyperexpanded clone frequencies was noted, and after one year, T-cell counts and TCRbeta diversity were mostly ascribed to newly produced T cells.

According to the study, the label for this sample's treatment or condition signals: allogeneic hematopoietic cell transplantation with graft depleted of TCRalphabeta T cells and CD19 B cells. The children who served as transplant recipients had been given grafts of TCRalphabeta/CD19-depleted allogeneic hematopoietic cells. The starting material was PBMCs, obtained before TCRalphabeta/CD19-depleted stem cell transplant. This sequence was found in a girl aged 2-15 years with aplastic anemia, due to receive a stem cell transplant.

CDR3 sequence: CASSSGLAGAGANVLTF. The sequenced DNA: TGTGCCAGCAGCTCGGGACTAGCTGGGGCTGGGGCCAACGTCCTGACTTTC. In this chain, TRBV7-2 is recombined with TRBJ2-6; 9 middle bases align to TRBD2. Per the germline V gene, SGHTA is the CDR1 and FQGNSA is the CDR2. Ends trimmed: V by 4 bases, J by 2 bases; bases unmatched to a gene: 6. From the cysteine through the phenylalanine, the CDR3 covers 17 amino acids. The kept DNA is CDR3 alone, 51 bases in frame from the first base.